This TCR beta chain was sequenced during a study of T-cell reconstitution after alpha-beta-depleted transplantation in children. Study-level results: Day-60 TCRbeta diversity that was high in some patients was derived from surviving recipient T cells and thymic progenitors. Hyperexpanded clones declined; after one year, newly produced T cells mostly supplied diversity. Reportedly, roughly two months post-transplant, alpha-beta T cells arose from several hundred expanded graft clones.

The TCRbeta library was prepared with unique molecular identifiers. TCRdb ran MiXCR on the PCR reads and lists one entry per CDR3 protein. This table has 800,000 to 1,000,000 distinct CDR3 sequences, 25% to 35% appearing once. This clonotype came up a few times. Its antigen is not identified. Germline CDR1 reads SGHVS; CDR2 reads FQNEAQ. The CDR3 runs 11 residues. Deletions cut 4 bases from V and 5 bases from J, with 6 bases between. The chain has TRBV7-8 and TRBJ2-7; D is unresolved. The receptor was isolated from a boy less than two years old who had a stem cell transplant for SCID, so the T cells may come from the graft donor. Sequencing was performed on PBMCs, mostly from graft donor cells, taken 360 days after TCRalphabeta/CD19-depleted stem cell transplant. CDR3 nucleotides: TGTGCCAGCAGCTCTATCGACGAGCAGTACTTC. It codes for CASSSIDEQYF.